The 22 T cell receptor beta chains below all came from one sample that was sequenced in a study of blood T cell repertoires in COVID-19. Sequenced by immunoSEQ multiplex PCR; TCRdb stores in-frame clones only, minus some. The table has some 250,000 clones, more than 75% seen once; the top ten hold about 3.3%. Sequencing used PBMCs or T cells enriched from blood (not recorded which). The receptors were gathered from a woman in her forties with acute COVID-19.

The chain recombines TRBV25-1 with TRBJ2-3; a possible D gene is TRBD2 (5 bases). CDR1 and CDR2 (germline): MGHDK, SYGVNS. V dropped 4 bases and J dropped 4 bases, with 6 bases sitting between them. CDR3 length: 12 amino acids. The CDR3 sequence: CASSGGSDTQYF. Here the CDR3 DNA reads TGTGCCAGCAGTGGCGGGTCAGATACGCAGTATTTT.

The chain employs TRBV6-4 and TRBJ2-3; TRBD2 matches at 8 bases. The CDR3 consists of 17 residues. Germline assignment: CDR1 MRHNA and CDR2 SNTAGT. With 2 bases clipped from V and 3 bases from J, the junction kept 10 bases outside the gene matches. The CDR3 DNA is TGTGCCAGCAGTGACCAACATAGCGGGGAAGGGACAGATACGCAGTATTTT. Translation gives CASSDQHSGEGTDTQYF.

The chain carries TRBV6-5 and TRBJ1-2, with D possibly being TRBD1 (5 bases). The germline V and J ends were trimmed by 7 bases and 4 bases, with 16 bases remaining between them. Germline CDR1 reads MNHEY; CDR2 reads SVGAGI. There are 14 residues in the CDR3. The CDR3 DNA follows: TGTGCCAGCAATCGGGTCAGGGAGGGCTATGGCTACACCTTC. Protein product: CASNRVREGYGYTF.

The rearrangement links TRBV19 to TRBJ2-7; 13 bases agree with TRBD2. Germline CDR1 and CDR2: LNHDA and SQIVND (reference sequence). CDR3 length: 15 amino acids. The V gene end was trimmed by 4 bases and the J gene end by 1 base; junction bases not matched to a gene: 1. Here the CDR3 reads CASSRLAGGSYEQYF. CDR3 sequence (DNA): TGTGCCAGTAGTAGACTAGCGGGAGGATCCTACGAGCAGTACTTC.

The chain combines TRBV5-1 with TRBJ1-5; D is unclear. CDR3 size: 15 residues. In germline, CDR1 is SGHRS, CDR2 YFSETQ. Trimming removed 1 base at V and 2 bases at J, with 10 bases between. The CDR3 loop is CASSLLPGGNQPQHF. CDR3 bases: TGCGCCAGCAGCTTGCTCCCCGGTGGCAATCAGCCCCAGCATTTT.

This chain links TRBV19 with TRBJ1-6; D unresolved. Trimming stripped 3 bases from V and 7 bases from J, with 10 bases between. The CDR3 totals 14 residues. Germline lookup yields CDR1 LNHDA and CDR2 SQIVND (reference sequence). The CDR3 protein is CASSMEGRNSPLHF. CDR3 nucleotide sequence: TGTGCCAGTAGTATGGAGGGCCGAAATTCACCCCTCCACTTT. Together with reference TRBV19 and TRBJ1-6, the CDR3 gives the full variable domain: DGGITQSPKYLFRKEGQNVTLSCEQNLNHDAMYWYRQDPGQGLRLIYYSQIVNDFQKGDIAEGYSVSREKKESFPLTVTSAQKNPTAFYLCASSMEGRNSPLHFGNGTRLTVT.

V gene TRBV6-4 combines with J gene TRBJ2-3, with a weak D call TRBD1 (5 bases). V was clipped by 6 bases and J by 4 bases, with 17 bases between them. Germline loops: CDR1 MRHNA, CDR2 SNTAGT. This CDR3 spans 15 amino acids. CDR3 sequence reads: CASSHQGWGSDTQYF. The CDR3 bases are TGTGCCAGCAGCCATCAGGGCTGGGGCTCAGATACGCAGTATTTT.

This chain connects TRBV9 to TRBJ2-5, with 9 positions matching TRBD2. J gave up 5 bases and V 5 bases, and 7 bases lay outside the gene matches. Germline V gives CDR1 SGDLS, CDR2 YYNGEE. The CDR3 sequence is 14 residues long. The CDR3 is CASSFSGSRETQYF. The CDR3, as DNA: TGTGCCAGCAGTTTTAGCGGGAGTAGGGAGACCCAGTACTTC.

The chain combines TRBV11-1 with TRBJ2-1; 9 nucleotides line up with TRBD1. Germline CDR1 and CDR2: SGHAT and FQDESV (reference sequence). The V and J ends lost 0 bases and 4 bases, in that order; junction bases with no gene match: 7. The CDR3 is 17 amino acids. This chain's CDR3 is CASSLALDRGGYNEQFF. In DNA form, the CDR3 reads TGTGCCAGCAGCTTAGCATTGGACAGGGGAGGTTACAATGAGCAGTTCTTC. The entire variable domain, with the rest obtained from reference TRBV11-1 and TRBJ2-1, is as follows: EAEVAQSPRYKITEKSQAVAFWCDPISGHATLYWYRQILGQGPELLVQFQDESVVDDSQLPKDRFSAERLKGVDSTLKIQPAELGDSAMYLCASSLALDRGGYNEQFFGPGTRLTVL.

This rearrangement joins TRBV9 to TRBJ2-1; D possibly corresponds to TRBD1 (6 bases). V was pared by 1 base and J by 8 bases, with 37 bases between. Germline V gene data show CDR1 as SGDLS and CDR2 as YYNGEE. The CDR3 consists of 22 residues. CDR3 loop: CASSVPKDRESFALQGFDEQFF. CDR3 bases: TGTGCCAGCAGCGTACCGAAGGACAGAGAATCCTTTGCCTTACAAGGTTTTGATGAGCAGTTCTTC.

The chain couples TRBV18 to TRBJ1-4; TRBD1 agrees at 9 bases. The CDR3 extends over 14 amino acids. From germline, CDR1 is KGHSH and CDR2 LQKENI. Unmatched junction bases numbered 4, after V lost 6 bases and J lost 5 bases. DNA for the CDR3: TGTGCCAGCTCGCAGACAGGGGGAAATGAAAAACTGTTTTTT. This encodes CASSQTGGNEKLFF.

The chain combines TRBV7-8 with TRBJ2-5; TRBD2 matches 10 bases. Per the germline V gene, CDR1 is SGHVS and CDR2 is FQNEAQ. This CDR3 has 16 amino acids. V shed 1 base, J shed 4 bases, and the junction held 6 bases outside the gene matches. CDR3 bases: TGTGCCAGCAGCTTAGTAGAGCTAGCGGGAGTAGAGACCCAGTACTTC. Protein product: CASSLVELAGVETQYF.

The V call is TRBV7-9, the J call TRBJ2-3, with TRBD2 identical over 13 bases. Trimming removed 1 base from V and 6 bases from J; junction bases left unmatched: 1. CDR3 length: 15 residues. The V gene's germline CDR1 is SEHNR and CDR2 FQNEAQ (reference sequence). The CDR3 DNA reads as TGTGCCAGCAGCTTAGGACTAGCGGGAGGTGATACGCAGTATTTT. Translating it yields CASSLGLAGGDTQYF.

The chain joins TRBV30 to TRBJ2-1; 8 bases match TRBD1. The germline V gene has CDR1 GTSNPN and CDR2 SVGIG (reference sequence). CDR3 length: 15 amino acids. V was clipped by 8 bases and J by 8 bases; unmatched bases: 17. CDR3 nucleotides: TGTGCCGGCGAAGTTACCGGGACAGGAGGGGATGAGCAGTTCTTC. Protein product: CAGEVTGTGGDEQFF.

The CDR3 loop reads CASKKTSGNEQFF. As DNA, the CDR3 is TGTGCCAGCAAAAAGACTAGCGGGAACGAGCAGTTCTTC. V usage is TRBV4-2 and J usage is TRBJ2-1; 11 bases agree with TRBD2. This CDR3 is built from 13 residues. Germline V gene data show CDR1 as LGHNA and CDR2 as YNFKEQ. V lost 7 bases and J lost 10; bases outside the gene matches: 6.

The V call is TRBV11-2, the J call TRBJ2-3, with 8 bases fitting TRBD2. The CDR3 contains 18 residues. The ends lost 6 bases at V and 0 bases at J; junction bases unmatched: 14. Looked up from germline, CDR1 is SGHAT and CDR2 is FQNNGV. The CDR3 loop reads CASRSLRQAGGSTDTQYF. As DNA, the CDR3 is TGTGCCAGCAGGTCCTTAAGGCAGGCGGGAGGTAGCACAGATACGCAGTATTTT.

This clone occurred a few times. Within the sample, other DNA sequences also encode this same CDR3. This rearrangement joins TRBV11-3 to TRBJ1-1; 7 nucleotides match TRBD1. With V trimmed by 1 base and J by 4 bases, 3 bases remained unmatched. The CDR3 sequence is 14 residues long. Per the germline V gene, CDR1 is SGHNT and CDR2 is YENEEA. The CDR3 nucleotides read TGTGCCAGCAGCTTAGGCAGGGGGAGCACTGAAGCTTTCTTT. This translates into CASSLGRGSTEAFF. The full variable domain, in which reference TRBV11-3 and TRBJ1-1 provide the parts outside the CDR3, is EAGVVQSPRYKIIEKKQPVAFWCNPISGHNTLYWYLQNLGQGPELLIRYENEEAVDDSQLPKDRFSAERLKGVDSTLKIQPAELGDSAVYLCASSLGRGSTEAFFGQGTRLTVV.

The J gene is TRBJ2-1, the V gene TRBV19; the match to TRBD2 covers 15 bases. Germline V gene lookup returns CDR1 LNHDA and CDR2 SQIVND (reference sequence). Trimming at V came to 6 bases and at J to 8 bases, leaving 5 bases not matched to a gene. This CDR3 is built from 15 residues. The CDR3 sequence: CASSRTSGREHEQFF. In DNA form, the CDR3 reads TGTGCCAGTAGCCGGACTAGCGGGAGGGAACATGAGCAGTTCTTC.

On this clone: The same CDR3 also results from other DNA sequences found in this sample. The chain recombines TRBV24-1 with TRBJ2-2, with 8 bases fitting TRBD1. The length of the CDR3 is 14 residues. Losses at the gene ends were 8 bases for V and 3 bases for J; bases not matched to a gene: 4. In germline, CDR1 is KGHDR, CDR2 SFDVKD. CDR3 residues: CATTGQGDTGELFF. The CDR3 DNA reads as TGTGCCACCACCGGACAGGGAGACACCGGGGAGCTGTTTTTT.

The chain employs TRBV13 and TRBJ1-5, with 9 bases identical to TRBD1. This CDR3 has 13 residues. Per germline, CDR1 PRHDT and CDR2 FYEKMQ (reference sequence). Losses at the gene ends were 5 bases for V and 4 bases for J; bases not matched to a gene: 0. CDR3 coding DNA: TGTGCCAGCAGCGGACAGGGGAATCAGCCCCAGCATTTT. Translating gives CASSGQGNQPQHF.

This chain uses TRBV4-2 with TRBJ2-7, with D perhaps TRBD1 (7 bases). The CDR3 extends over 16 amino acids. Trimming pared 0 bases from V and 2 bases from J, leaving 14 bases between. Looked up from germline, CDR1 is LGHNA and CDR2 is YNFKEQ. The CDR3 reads CASSQDQGGTAYEQYF. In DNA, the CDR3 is TGTGCCAGCAGCCAAGATCAGGGGGGAACAGCCTACGAGCAGTACTTC.

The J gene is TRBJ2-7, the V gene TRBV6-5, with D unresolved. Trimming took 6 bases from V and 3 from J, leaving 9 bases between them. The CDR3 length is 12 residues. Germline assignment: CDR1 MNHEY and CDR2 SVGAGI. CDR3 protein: CASSEAIYEQYF. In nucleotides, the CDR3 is TGTGCCAGCAGCGAGGCGATCTACGAGCAGTACTTC.